This paragraph reports one TCR beta chain. Pregnancy or lactation, uncontrolled infections and other autoimmune diseases were grounds for excluding patients. Each diagnosis was determined on the basis of clinical symptoms, serum thyroxine, TRAb, thyroid ultrasound and orbital computed tomography. Scientists amplified the TCR beta CDR3 regions from RNA transcripts. The workflow started with a first-round RT-PCR run with HTBI primers and then moved on to a second-round multiplex PCR. Via MiXCR, TCRdb re-called the multiplex PCR reads, giving one row per CDR3 protein. The table includes over a million distinct CDR3 sequences, about two fifths detected once. This sample is drawn from a study of Graves' ophthalmopathy and Graves' hyperthyroidism. Germline V gives CDR1 SEHNR, CDR2 FQNEAQ (reference sequence). Trimming took 5 bases from V and 6 from J; bases not matched to a gene: 7. The CDR3 runs 15 residues.

The origin of this receptor is an adult man with Graves' hyperthyroidism. Specimen: peripheral blood or thyroid tissue (not recorded which). The V and J genes are TRBV7-9 and TRBJ2-7; 13 nucleotides agree with TRBD2. CDR3 amino acids: CASSTSGRAAPEQYF. DNA for the CDR3: TGTGCCAGCAGCACTAGCGGGAGGGCCGCCCCCGAGCAGTACTTC.